Shown below are 24 T cell receptor beta chains from a single sample sequenced in a study of cytomegalovirus exposure and HLA in healthy donors. Vbeta (60) and Jbeta (13) primers were used in the PCR. Profiled with immunoSEQ multiplex PCR; TCRdb holds only in-frame clones, not every one. The data contain a few hundred thousand clones, under 80% of them seen just once; the ten biggest clones take up less than 2%. Sequenced input: PBMCs. Receptors originate from a woman between 25 and 40 years old in good health and CMV-seronegative.

This clone appeared a few times. CDR3 nucleotides: TGTGCCAGCAGCCCAGGCGGGGTAATGGGAAACACCATATATTTT. It is translated as CASSPGGVMGNTIYF. The chain employs TRBV5-5 and TRBJ1-3; no firm D call. This CDR3 region has 15 residues. V was clipped by 4 bases and J by 4 bases, with 15 bases between them. Germline V gives CDR1 SGHKS, CDR2 YYEKEE (reference sequence). Full variable domain (rest looked up from reference TRBV5-5 and TRBJ1-3): DAGVTQSPTHLIKTRGQQVTLRCSPISGHKSVSWYQQVLGQGPQFIFQYYEKEERGRGNFPDRFSARQFPNYSSELNVNALLLGDSALYLCASSPGGVMGNTIYFGEGSWLTVV.

The rearrangement joins TRBV19 to TRBJ1-2; D is unclear. This CDR3 has 14 residues. V gave up 6 bases and J gave up 2 bases, with 13 bases separating them. The germline V gene has CDR1 LNHDA and CDR2 SQIVND (reference sequence). In DNA form, the CDR3 reads TGTGCCAGTAGCACGTGGCCGGGAAACTATGGCTACACCTTC. Amino acids: CASSTWPGNYGYTF.

The chain employs TRBV7-9 and TRBJ1-1, with 8 bases aligning to TRBD1. Germline assignment: CDR1 SEHNR and CDR2 FQNEAQ (reference sequence). The junction had 15 bases not matched to a gene; V was cut back by 6 bases and J by 9 bases. The CDR3 length is 15 residues. CDR3 amino acids: CASRPDRGRREKAFF. The CDR3 region has the DNA TGTGCCAGCAGGCCAGACAGGGGCAGGAGGGAGAAAGCTTTCTTT.

V and J are TRBV5-1 and TRBJ2-7; D is unclear. This CDR3 is 13 amino acids long. Trimming pared 0 bases from V and 5 bases from J, leaving 9 bases between. Germline CDR1 and CDR2: SGHRS and YFSETQ. In DNA, the CDR3 is TGCGCCAGCAGCTTGGCAGGTCACGACGAGCAGTACTTC. It yields the protein CASSLAGHDEQYF.

This rearrangement joins TRBV5-1 to TRBJ2-1, with D possibly being TRBD1 (6 bases). Germline lookup yields CDR1 SGHRS and CDR2 YFSETQ. The V gene lost 0 bases and the J gene lost 2 bases, with 18 bases spanning the gap. CDR3 size: 18 residues. CDR3 sequence reads: CASSLGEPGAGAYNEQFF. CDR3 nucleotides: TGCGCCAGCAGCTTGGGGGAACCCGGGGCAGGGGCCTACAATGAGCAGTTCTTC.

CDR3 in DNA: TGTGCCAGCAGCTTAAAGTCCGAAGGTAGCAGGGCGAAAAAACTGTTTTTT. Translated, it gives CASSLKSEGSRAKKLFF. J is TRBJ1-4 and V is TRBV7-8; a possible D gene is TRBD1 (5 bases). Germline V gene lookup returns CDR1 SGHVS and CDR2 FQNEAQ. This CDR3 comprises 17 residues. V shed 2 bases and J shed 9 bases, with 22 bases lying between them.

The gene calls are TRBV27 and TRBJ2-5, with 7 positions matching TRBD2. There are 14 residues in the CDR3. Trimming cost V 2 bases and J 2 bases; bases outside gene matches: 2. Per germline, CDR1 MNHEY and CDR2 SMNVEV (reference sequence). CDR3 coding DNA: TGTGCCAGCAGTTTACGACTAGCTCAAGAGACCCAGTACTTC. This gives the protein CASSLRLAQETQYF.

The rearrangement uses TRBV2 and TRBJ2-7; 7 bases are shared with TRBD2. The CDR3 runs to 15 residues. The germline V gene has CDR1 SNHLY and CDR2 FYNNEI. V lost 1 base to trimming and J lost 6 bases; unmatched junction nucleotides: 9. In DNA form, the CDR3 reads TGTGCCAGCAGTGAAGAGAGGGCTAGCGGATCCGAGCAGTACTTC. As protein: CASSEERASGSEQYF. Full variable domain (rest looked up from reference TRBV2 and TRBJ2-7): EPEVTQTPSHQVTQMGQEVILRCVPISNHLYFYWYRQILGQKVEFLVSFYNNEISEKSEIFDDQFSVERPDGSNFTLKIRSTKLEDSAMYFCASSEERASGSEQYFGPGTRLTVT.

This chain connects TRBV4-1 to TRBJ1-4; 10 nucleotides agree with TRBD1. V gave up 0 bases and J gave up 7 bases; unmatched junction bases: 5. The CDR3 is 16 residues long. Germline V gene sequence: CDR1 MGHRA, CDR2 YSYEKL. The CDR3 region has the DNA TGCGCCAGCAGCCAAGACCTGGACAGGGGGAGTGAAAAACTGTTTTTT. This translates into CASSQDLDRGSEKLFF.

This clone has only a few counts. The J gene is TRBJ1-3, the V gene TRBV5-4, with D hard to call. The germline gives CDR1 SGHNT, CDR2 YYREEE (reference sequence). Deletions cut 0 bases from V and 1 base from J, with 8 bases between. The CDR3 totals 15 residues. The CDR3 DNA sequence: TGTGCCAGCAGCTTGGCAGGTACATCTGGAAACACCATATATTTT. Translated, it gives CASSLAGTSGNTIYF. Full variable domain (rest looked up from reference TRBV5-4 and TRBJ1-3): ETGVTQSPTHLIKTRGQQVTLRCSSQSGHNTVSWYQQALGQGPQFIFQYYREEENGRGNFPPRFSGLQFPNYSSELNVNALELDDSALYLCASSLAGTSGNTIYFGEGSWLTVV.

The rearrangement links TRBV5-1 to TRBJ2-3; 13 bases align to TRBD2. The CDR3 contains 17 residues. Germline CDR1 and CDR2: SGHRS and YFSETQ. V lost 4 bases, J lost 2 bases, and 7 bases stayed unmatched. The CDR3 DNA follows: TGCGCCAGCAGCGGGGGACTAGCGGGGTTATACACAGATACGCAGTATTTT. The encoded protein is CASSGGLAGLYTDTQYF.

Note on this clone: The junction and the germline gene differ at one end; a read error may be behind it. The V and J genes are TRBV14 and TRBJ2-5, with 7 bases matching TRBD1. TRBJ2-7 explains the end of the DNA better; the J call may be wrong. The CDR3 extends over 17 amino acids. Germline lookup yields CDR1 SGHDN and CDR2 FVKESK. Here the CDR3 reads CDSSPLSTGVTGDEQYF. In DNA form, the CDR3 reads TGTGACAGCAGCCCGCTCTCTACAGGGGTTACTGGGGACGAGCAGTACTTC.

The chain is built from TRBV2 and TRBJ1-5, with TRBD1 matching over 8 bases. The CDR3 extends over 15 amino acids. CDR1 and CDR2 (germline): SNHLY, FYNNEI. Trimming took 5 bases from V and 3 from J; bases not matched to a gene: 6. The CDR3: CASSRDRQNNQPQHF. As DNA, the CDR3 is TGTGCCAGCAGTCGGGACAGGCAAAACAATCAGCCCCAGCATTTT.

J is TRBJ1-1 and V is TRBV9; no firm D call. Deletions cut 0 bases from V and 3 bases from J, with 6 bases between. The germline V gene encodes CDR1 SGDLS and CDR2 YYNGEE. This CDR3 is 13 amino acids long. This CDR3 is CASSVVGDTEAFF. The CDR3 DNA sequence: TGTGCCAGCAGCGTAGTAGGAGACACTGAAGCTTTCTTT.

This rearrangement joins TRBV25-1 to TRBJ1-1, with TRBD1 identical over 7 bases. The CDR3 contains 16 residues. Trimming took 4 bases from V and 0 from J; bases not matched to a gene: 8. Germline values: CDR1 MGHDK, CDR2 SYGVNS. The CDR3 nucleotides are TGTGCCAGCAGTGGATGGGACAGCGTTTTGAACACTGAAGCTTTCTTT. Translating gives CASSGWDSVLNTEAFF.

The V call is TRBV18, the J call TRBJ1-2; 10 positions agree with TRBD1. This CDR3 contains 14 residues. Germline CDR1 and CDR2: KGHSH and LQKENI. V lost 2 bases and J lost 5; bases outside the gene matches: 2. CDR3 DNA: TGTGCCAGCTCACCAGGGGACAGGGGATATGGCTACACCTTC. Translating it yields CASSPGDRGYGYTF.

The V gene is TRBV7-3, the J gene TRBJ2-7; TRBD1 agrees at 7 bases. V shed 3 bases, J shed 4 bases, and the junction held 18 bases outside the gene matches. CDR3 size: 18 residues. CDR1 is SGHTA and CDR2 is FQGTGA in the germline V gene. The CDR3 coding sequence is TGTGCCAGCAGCTTGAAGCCCAGGGACAGCGATCAGAGTTACGAGCAGTACTTC. It encodes CASSLKPRDSDQSYEQYF. The variable domain in full, completed from reference TRBV7-3 and TRBJ2-7, reads GAGVSQTPSNKVTEKGKYVELRCDPISGHTALYWYRQSLGQGPEFLIYFQGTGAADDSGLPNDRFFAVRPEGSVSTLKIQRTERGDSAVYLCASSLKPRDSDQSYEQYFGPGTRLTVT.

V gene TRBV7-8 combines with J gene TRBJ2-7; D unclear. The CDR3 covers 14 residues. The germline CDR1 and CDR2 sequences are SGHVS and FQNEAQ. The V end lost 3 bases, the J end lost 5 bases, and 14 bases lay between the germline ends. CDR3 in amino acids: CASSFSVAVNEQYF. As DNA, the CDR3 is TGTGCCAGCAGCTTTTCGGTAGCCGTCAACGAGCAGTACTTC.

The V gene is TRBV19, the J gene TRBJ2-7; 12 nucleotides line up with TRBD2. V gave up 4 bases and J gave up 2 bases; unmatched junction bases: 9. Germline V gives CDR1 LNHDA, CDR2 SQIVND (reference sequence). The CDR3 covers 17 residues. CDR3 nucleotide sequence: TGTGCCAGTAGTACCAAGGGACTAGCGGGCCCAGCCTACGAGCAGTACTTC. This translates into CASSTKGLAGPAYEQYF.

This clone occurred once. This chain connects TRBV30 to TRBJ2-2; TRBD1 agrees at 10 bases. V gave up 6 bases and J gave up 7 bases; unmatched junction bases: 5. The CDR3 consists of 13 residues. The germline V gene encodes CDR1 GTSNPN and CDR2 SVGIG (reference sequence). CDR3 DNA sequence: TGTGCCTGCGACAGGGGGCCCGGCGGGGAGCTGTTTTTT. Its translation: CACDRGPGGELFF. Drawing the rest from reference TRBV30 and TRBJ2-2, the complete variable domain is SQTIHQWPATLVQPVGSPLSLECTVEGTSNPNLYWYRQAAGRGLQLLFYSVGIGQISSEVPQNLSASRPQDRQFILSSKKLLLSDSGFYLCACDRGPGGELFFGEGSRLTVL.

The V and J genes are TRBV5-1 and TRBJ2-1; D remains ambiguous. The V and J ends lost 1 base and 0 bases respectively, with 5 bases between them. CDR1 is SGHRS, CDR2 YFSETQ, per germline. The CDR3 covers 14 residues. CDR3 sequence reads: CASSLTGSYNEQFF. The CDR3 nucleotides read TGCGCCAGCAGCTTGACGGGCTCCTACAATGAGCAGTTCTTC.

In DNA, the CDR3 is TGTGCCAGCTCACCCGGGACAGGCGACTACTATGGCTACACCTTC. Translation: CASSPGTGDYYGYTF. This chain joins TRBV18 and TRBJ1-2; TRBD1 aligns across 8 bases. The CDR3 runs 15 residues. V shed 3 bases, J shed 3 bases, and the junction held 6 bases outside the gene matches. Germline V gene data show CDR1 as KGHSH and CDR2 as LQKENI.

V is TRBV28 and J is TRBJ1-3; D is ambiguous. The CDR3 sequence is 15 residues long. CDR1 is MDHEN, CDR2 SYDVKM, per germline. The V gene lost 3 bases and the J gene lost 0 bases, with 9 bases spanning the gap. CDR3 in amino acids: CASSFAGNSGNTIYF. As DNA, the CDR3 is TGTGCCAGCAGTTTTGCGGGAAACTCTGGAAACACCATATATTTT. The whole variable domain, remainder taken from reference TRBV28 and TRBJ1-3, is DVKVTQSSRYLVKRTGEKVFLECVQDMDHENMFWYRQDPGLGLRLIYFSYDVKMKEKGDIPEGYSVSREKKERFSLILESASTNQTSMYLCASSFAGNSGNTIYFGEGSWLTVV.

V and J are TRBV9 and TRBJ1-1; perhaps TRBD1 as D (5 bases). There are 14 residues in the CDR3. The germline V gene encodes CDR1 SGDLS and CDR2 YYNGEE. The V and J ends lost 0 bases and 4 bases respectively, with 10 bases between them. CDR3 amino acids: CASSVGQGPTEAFF. CDR3 DNA sequence: TGTGCCAGCAGCGTAGGCCAGGGTCCCACTGAAGCTTTCTTT. The whole variable domain, filled in from reference TRBV9 and TRBJ1-1, reads DSGVTQTPKHLITATGQRVTLRCSPRSGDLSVYWYQQSLDQGLQFLIQYYNGEERAKGNILERFSAQQFPDLHSELNLSSLELGDSALYFCASSVGQGPTEAFFGQGTRLTVV.